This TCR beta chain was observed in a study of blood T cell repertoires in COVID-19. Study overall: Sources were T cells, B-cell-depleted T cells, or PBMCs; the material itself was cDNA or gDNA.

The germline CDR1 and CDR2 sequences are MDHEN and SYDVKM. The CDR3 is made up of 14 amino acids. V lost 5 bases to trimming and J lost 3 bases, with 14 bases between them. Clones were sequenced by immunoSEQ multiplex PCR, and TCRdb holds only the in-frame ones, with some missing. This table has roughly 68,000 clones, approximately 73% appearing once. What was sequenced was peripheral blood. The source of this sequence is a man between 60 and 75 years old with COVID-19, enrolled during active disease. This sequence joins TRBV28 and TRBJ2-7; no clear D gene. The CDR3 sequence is CASSLLSSNYEQYF. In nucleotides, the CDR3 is TGTGCCAGCAGTCTGCTAAGTTCCAACTACGAGCAGTACTTC.